This passage covers 23 T cell receptor beta chains from one sample sequenced in a study of blood T cell repertoires in COVID-19. Here immunoSEQ multiplex PCR was the method, and the copy in TCRdb shows in-frame clones only, minus some. This sample carries roughly 150,000 clones, approximately 77% of them seen once, and the ten largest clones take roughly 10%. The sample taken for sequencing was peripheral blood. These receptors were obtained from an elderly woman with active or convalescent COVID-19.

The genes are TRBV4-1 and TRBJ2-1, with 10 bases that match TRBD2. J was trimmed by 10 bases and V by 5 bases; bases with no gene match: 11. Germline V gives CDR1 MGHRA, CDR2 YSYEKL. The length of the CDR3 is 15 residues. DNA for the CDR3: TGCGCCAGCAGCAACCCGGGGGTTAGCGGGAGGGAGCAGTTCTTC. It translates to CASSNPGVSGREQFF.

This clone was detected only once. This rearrangement joins TRBV11-3 to TRBJ1-4; D ambiguous. Germline assignment: CDR1 SGHNT and CDR2 YENEEA. The CDR3 runs to 14 residues. V was clipped by 2 bases and J by 6 bases, with 10 bases between them. CDR3 protein: CASSLMGRDEKLFF. The CDR3 DNA is TGTGCCAGCAGCTTAATGGGGAGGGATGAAAAACTGTTTTTT.

The genes are TRBV14 and TRBJ2-3; a possible D gene is TRBD1 (6 bases). V dropped 1 base and J dropped 0 bases, with 11 bases sitting between them. The CDR3 length is 16 residues. Germline V gives CDR1 SGHDN, CDR2 FVKESK. The CDR3 loop is CASSQGQALSTDTQYF. The DNA of the CDR3 is TGTGCCAGCAGCCAAGGACAGGCCCTTAGCACAGATACGCAGTATTTT.

This rearrangement joins TRBV28 to TRBJ2-7; 14 nucleotides line up with TRBD2. V lost 5 bases, J lost 5 bases, and 5 bases stayed unmatched. Germline assignment: CDR1 MDHEN and CDR2 SYDVKM. The length of the CDR3 is 15 residues. The DNA for the CDR3 is TGTGCCAGCAGTCCCTGGACTAGCGGGAGGCACGAGCAGTACTTC. Translated: CASSPWTSGRHEQYF.

This clone was found a few times. J is TRBJ1-2 and V is TRBV6-6; maybe TRBD1 (5 bases). This CDR3 has 14 residues. The ends were cut back, 8 bases at V and 2 bases at J, with 15 bases in the middle. Germline lookup yields CDR1 MNHNY and CDR2 SVGAGI (reference sequence). CDR3 loop: CASSQRQGNYGYTF. The CDR3 DNA follows: TGTGCCAGCTCCCAGCGTCAGGGCAACTATGGCTACACCTTC.

This clone appeared a few times. This rearrangement joins TRBV11-2 to TRBJ2-1; D is undetermined. V was cut by 1 base and J by 6 bases, with 13 bases left in between. This CDR3 spans 15 amino acids. Per germline, CDR1 SGHAT and CDR2 FQNNGV. CDR3 in amino acids: CASSLGSGVGNEQFF. The CDR3, as DNA: TGTGCCAGCAGCTTAGGATCAGGCGTGGGCAATGAGCAGTTCTTC.

CDR3 nucleotide sequence: TGTGCCAGCAGCCCGGTAACTAGCCCCGGGGAGCTGTTTTTT. Its translation is CASSPVTSPGELFF. The rearrangement links TRBV5-5 to TRBJ2-2, with D possibly TRBD2 on 6 matching bases. Germline V gene sequence: CDR1 SGHKS, CDR2 YYEKEE (reference sequence). CDR3 size: 14 residues. Trimming shortened V by 4 bases and J by 6 bases, and 13 bases separated the two germline ends.

Note on this clone: This specimen includes other DNA sequences encoding the same CDR3. This chain uses TRBV14 with TRBJ1-1; D possibly corresponds to TRBD1 (5 bases). The germline V gene encodes CDR1 SGHDN and CDR2 FVKESK. The V and J ends lost 0 bases and 4 bases respectively, with 9 bases between them. The CDR3 spans 14 residues. The CDR3 DNA reads TGTGCCAGCAGCCAAGATGTGGGGGGCACTGAAGCTTTCTTT. This codes for CASSQDVGGTEAFF.

The CDR3 DNA follows: TGTGCCATCAGTGCCACCGGACAGGGTGTCGCTTTCTTT. Amino acid sequence: CAISATGQGVAFF. The chain employs TRBV10-3 and TRBJ1-1; 8 nucleotides agree with TRBD1. CDR1 is ENHRY, CDR2 SYGVKD, per germline. The CDR3 length is 13 residues. V shed 4 bases, J shed 11 bases, and the junction held 9 bases outside the gene matches.

The rearrangement joins TRBV29-1 to TRBJ1-1; 8 bases line up with TRBD1. CDR1 is SQVTM, CDR2 ANQGSEA, per germline. The CDR3 extends over 12 amino acids. V dropped 7 bases and J dropped 4; count of bases not matched to a gene: 5. The CDR3 DNA reads as TGCAGCGCTCACAGGGGGGGCACTGAAGCTTTCTTT. Encoded protein: CSAHRGGTEAFF. The full variable domain, with the rest looked up from reference TRBV29-1 and TRBJ1-1, is SAVISQKPSRDICQRGTSLTIQCQVDSQVTMMFWYRQQPGQSLTLIATANQGSEATYESGFVIDKFPISRPNLTFSTLTVSNMSPEDSSIYLCSAHRGGTEAFFGQGTRLTVV.

The V call is TRBV27, the J call TRBJ2-7; TRBD1 aligns across 7 bases. V lost 4 bases to trimming and J lost 2 bases; unmatched junction nucleotides: 5. This CDR3 is built from 14 residues. Germline loops: CDR1 MNHEY, CDR2 SMNVEV (reference sequence). CDR3 protein: CASSWTGQTYEQYF. CDR3 DNA sequence: TGTGCCAGCAGTTGGACAGGCCAAACCTACGAGCAGTACTTC.

The chain has TRBV7-9 and TRBJ1-1; no definite D call. Germline CDR1 and CDR2: SEHNR and FQNEAQ (reference sequence). Between the trimmed V and J ends, which lost 5 bases and 0 bases, there was a span of 7 bases. The CDR3 spans 13 residues. The CDR3 spells CASSRGMNTEAFF. The CDR3 nucleotides are TGTGCCAGCAGCCGAGGAATGAACACTGAAGCTTTCTTT.

The chain carries TRBV18 and TRBJ2-7; 7 bases line up with TRBD2. The CDR3 has 16 amino acids. V lost 3 bases and J lost 3; bases outside the gene matches: 11. Per germline, CDR1 KGHSH and CDR2 LQKENI. CDR3 DNA sequence: TGTGCCAGCTCACCCAACCGGGGGAGGGCAGACTACGAGCAGTACTTC. Encoded protein: CASSPNRGRADYEQYF.

The V gene is TRBV27, the J gene TRBJ2-1, with D uncertain. The V and J ends lost 4 bases and 1 base respectively, with 17 bases between them. CDR1 is MNHEY and CDR2 is SMNVEV in the germline V gene (reference sequence). The CDR3 consists of 17 residues. CDR3 region: CASSSLLSSPSYNEQFF. The CDR3 DNA reads TGTGCCAGCAGTTCCCTCCTTAGCTCCCCGTCCTACAATGAGCAGTTCTTC.

The CDR3 DNA is TGTGCCAGCAGCCAAAGCCCGGACAGGGAGTATGGCTACACCTTC. The encoded protein is CASSQSPDREYGYTF. The chain uses TRBV3-1 (or the pseudogene TRBV3-2) and TRBJ1-2; 8 bases are a match to TRBD1. This CDR3 is built from 15 residues. The ends lost 2 bases at V and 5 bases at J; junction bases unmatched: 7. Per the germline V gene, CDR1 is LGHDT and CDR2 is YNNKEL (reference sequence).

The chain uses TRBV6-5 and TRBJ2-5; 10 bases align to TRBD1. This CDR3 has 13 amino acids. V trimming: 10 bases; J trimming: 4 bases; junction bases outside the gene matches: 6. From germline, CDR1 is MNHEY and CDR2 SVGAGI. The CDR3 protein is CATNRDRGETQYF. The DNA of the CDR3 is TGTGCCACCAACCGGGACAGGGGAGAGACCCAGTACTTC.

The chain is built from TRBV5-1 and TRBJ2-6; D possibly corresponds to TRBD1 (6 bases). CDR1 is SGHRS, CDR2 YFSETQ, per germline. V gave up 9 bases and J gave up 1 base, with 14 bases separating them. This CDR3 is 15 amino acids long. The CDR3 DNA reads as TGCGCCACGAAAACAGGGAATTCTGGGGCCAACGTCCTGACTTTC. Encoded protein: CATKTGNSGANVLTF. The variable domain in full, completed from reference TRBV5-1 and TRBJ2-6, reads KAGVTQTPRYLIKTRGQQVTLSCSPISGHRSVSWYQQTPGQGLQFLFEYFSETQRNKGNFPGRFSGRQFSNSRSEMNVSTLELGDSALYLCATKTGNSGANVLTFGAGSRLTVL.

This chain joins TRBV12-5 and TRBJ2-7, with D possibly matching TRBD1 (6 bases). This CDR3 comprises 15 residues. CDR1 and CDR2 (germline): LGHNT, FRNRAP. The V end was cut by 4 bases, the J end by 1 base, with 14 bases between. The chain's CDR3 is CASGSRDKISYEQYF. The CDR3 bases are TGTGCTAGTGGTTCCCGGGACAAGATTTCCTACGAGCAGTACTTC.

This clone was found once. The CDR3 protein is CASSSGTGVSYNEQFF. CDR3 in DNA: TGTGCCAGCAGCTCCGGGACAGGGGTCTCCTACAATGAGCAGTTCTTC. The V call is TRBV5-4, the J call TRBJ2-1; TRBD1 aligns across 10 bases. Unmatched junction bases numbered 3, after V lost 3 bases and J lost 0 bases. The germline CDR1 and CDR2 sequences are SGHNT and YYREEE (reference sequence). The CDR3 length is 16 residues.

This chain connects TRBV11-1 to TRBJ2-1; possible D gene TRBD2, 6 bases. This CDR3 region has 15 residues. V gave up 3 bases and J gave up 0 bases, with 9 bases separating them. CDR1 and CDR2 (germline): SGHAT, FQDESV (reference sequence). In DNA form, the CDR3 reads TGTGCCAGCAGCTTTGGGGGAGGCTCCTACAATGAGCAGTTCTTC. As protein: CASSFGGGSYNEQFF.

The gene calls are TRBV30 and TRBJ1-3, with no clear D. There are 13 residues in the CDR3. Germline CDR1 reads GTSNPN; CDR2 reads SVGIG (reference sequence). Trimming took off 2 bases at V and 0 bases at J, with 5 bases between the two ends. The CDR3 protein is CAWSRGSGNTIYF. The CDR3 nucleotides are TGTGCCTGGAGTCGAGGCTCTGGAAACACCATATATTTT.

This chain links TRBV3-1 (or the pseudogene TRBV3-2) with TRBJ1-2, with 7 bases that match TRBD1. CDR3 size: 14 residues. Losses at the gene ends were 4 bases for V and 8 bases for J; bases not matched to a gene: 10. Germline V CDR1 and CDR2: LGHDT, YNNKEL (reference sequence). Here the CDR3 reads CASSRVDRAHGYTF. The CDR3 DNA reads as TGTGCCAGCAGCCGCGTCGACAGGGCTCACGGCTACACCTTC.

This clone has just a few counts. The V gene is TRBV14, the J gene TRBJ1-1; a weak D match, TRBD1 (5 bases). The V gene lost 2 bases and the J gene lost 3 bases, with 16 bases spanning the gap. Looked up from germline, CDR1 is SGHDN and CDR2 is FVKESK. The CDR3 runs 16 residues. Here the CDR3 DNA reads TGTGCCAGCAGCCAATCGCAGGGATTGGGCGACACTGAAGCTTTCTTT. Its translation is CASSQSQGLGDTEAFF.